A selection of T cell receptor beta chains follows, all from one sample in a study of beta chain features in type 1 diabetes. Sequenced by immunoSEQ multiplex PCR; TCRdb stores in-frame clones only, minus some. The sample has about 180,000 clones, around an eighth seen once. Sequenced: central memory CD4+ T cells from blood. These receptors all stem from a woman aged 18-30 years in good health. CDR3s include the opening cysteine and the closing phenylalanine or tryptophan.

CDR3	J	V
CASSARPGDTEAFF	TRBJ1-1	TRBV7-3
CASSRTGTGNHEQYF	TRBJ2-7	TRBV28
CASSPNSNQPQHF	TRBJ1-5	TRBV19
CASSLYPEANEQFF	TRBJ2-1	TRBV7-2
CASSLGTGGEKLFF	TRBJ1-4	TRBV5-1
CASSTGTGVFEQYF	TRBJ2-7	TRBV2
CASSRTSGAGSYNEQFF	TRBJ2-1	TRBV16
CASSNGRAHEQFF	TRBJ2-1	TRBV28
CASMKGGSTDTQYF	TRBJ2-3	TRBV19
CASSPRQGARDTDTQYF	TRBJ2-3	TRBV9
CASTLGGGETQYF	TRBJ2-5	TRBV11-2
CASSEGAEQYF	TRBJ2-7	TRBV25-1
CAWSVPPGKLFF	TRBJ1-4	TRBV30
CASSGTSGRDTQYF	TRBJ2-3	TRBV6-1
CASSSGGPYEQYF	TRBJ2-7	TRBV6-5
CASLLTGLASTGELFF	TRBJ2-2	TRBV2
CSVVRYRGIQGQAFF	TRBJ1-1	TRBV29-1
CASRADSEKLFF	TRBJ1-4	TRBV2
CASTSGVRGYTF	TRBJ1-2	TRBV28
CASSSRTGDTGELFF	TRBJ2-2	TRBV11-2
CASTPRLAGGPHEQYF	TRBJ2-7	TRBV11-2
CAWSVPRRGREQYF	TRBJ2-7	TRBV30
CASRFGAGGWYNEQFF	TRBJ2-1	TRBV28
CASTVLGGRNEQFF	TRBJ2-1	TRBV25-1
CASSLVPLGLAGRTDTQYF	TRBJ2-3	TRBV7-3
CASSRGAGSSYNEQFF	TRBJ2-1	TRBV5-4
CASSPRLAGVTGELFF	TRBJ2-2	TRBV14
CASSGGTRTNEQFF	TRBJ2-1	TRBV9
CASSPGRSTDTQYF	TRBJ2-3	TRBV18
CASSFSGLGADEQFF	TRBJ2-1	TRBV7-2
CASSFGQGETQYF	TRBJ2-5	TRBV9
CATTGQGRDEQYF	TRBJ2-7	TRBV15
CASSQDYNTGTVGGYTF	TRBJ1-2	TRBV4-3
CASSLPGGPMGGYTF	TRBJ1-2	TRBV7-2
CASSLDIDAPGEQFF	TRBJ2-1	TRBV5-1
CASSLGLWRTGELFF	TRBJ2-2	TRBV7-3
CASSQDLTRGGETQYF	TRBJ2-5	TRBV14
CASSLYIDRALSYNEQFF	TRBJ2-1	TRBV27
CASSTRRLTDTQYF	TRBJ2-3	TRBV19
CASSRHQGGYEQYF	TRBJ2-7	TRBV11-1
CASSSGTLGETQYF	TRBJ2-5	TRBV5-4
CASQGPGSSDYEQYF	TRBJ2-7	TRBV28